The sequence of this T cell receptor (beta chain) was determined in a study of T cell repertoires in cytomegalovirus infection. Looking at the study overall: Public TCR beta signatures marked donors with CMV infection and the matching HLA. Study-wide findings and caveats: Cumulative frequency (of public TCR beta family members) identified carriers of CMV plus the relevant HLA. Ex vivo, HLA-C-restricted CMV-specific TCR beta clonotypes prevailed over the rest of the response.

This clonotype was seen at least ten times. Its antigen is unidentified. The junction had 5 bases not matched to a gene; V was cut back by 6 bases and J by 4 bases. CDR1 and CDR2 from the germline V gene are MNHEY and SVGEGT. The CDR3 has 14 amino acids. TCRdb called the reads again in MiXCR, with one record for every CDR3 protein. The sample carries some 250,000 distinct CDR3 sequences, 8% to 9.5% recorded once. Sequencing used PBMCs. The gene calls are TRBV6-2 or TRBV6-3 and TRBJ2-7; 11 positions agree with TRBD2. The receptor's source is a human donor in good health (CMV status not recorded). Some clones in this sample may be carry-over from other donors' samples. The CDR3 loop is CASRRLAGMYEQYF. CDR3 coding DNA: TGTGCCAGCAGAAGACTAGCGGGAATGTACGAGCAGTACTTC.